Below are 2 T cell receptor beta chains sequenced from a single sample in a study of blood T cell repertoires in COVID-19. Sequencing was performed with immunoSEQ multiplex PCR; in TCRdb, only in-frame clones are kept and a portion is missing. The table has about 200,000 clones, 88% seen once. Specimen: peripheral blood. The receptors were sampled from a human donor in a cohort sampled during active COVID-19.

The chain has TRBV5-6 and TRBJ2-5; maybe TRBD1 (5 bases). The V gene lost 4 bases and the J gene lost 0 bases, with 10 bases spanning the gap. This CDR3 comprises 14 residues. Germline CDR1 SGHDT, CDR2 YYEEEE. The CDR3 spells CASSLDSYQETQYF. The CDR3 nucleotides read TGTGCCAGCAGCCTCGACAGCTACCAAGAGACCCAGTACTTC.

The chain links TRBV6-1 to TRBJ2-7, with D possibly matching TRBD1 (6 bases). The CDR3 spans 14 residues. The V gene's germline CDR1 is MNHNS and CDR2 SASEGT. Trimming removed 3 bases at V and 4 bases at J, with 13 bases between. The CDR3 is CASSEDRILYEQYF. CDR3 nucleotides: TGTGCCAGCAGTGAGGACAGAATACTGTACGAGCAGTACTTC.